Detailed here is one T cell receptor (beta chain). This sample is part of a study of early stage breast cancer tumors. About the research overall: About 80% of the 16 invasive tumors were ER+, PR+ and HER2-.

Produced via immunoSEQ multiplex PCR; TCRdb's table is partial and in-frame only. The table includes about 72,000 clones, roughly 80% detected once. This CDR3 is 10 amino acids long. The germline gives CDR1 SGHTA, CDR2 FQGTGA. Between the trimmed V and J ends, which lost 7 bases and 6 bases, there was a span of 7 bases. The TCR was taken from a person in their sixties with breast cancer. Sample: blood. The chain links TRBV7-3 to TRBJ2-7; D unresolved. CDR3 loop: CASTIIEQYF. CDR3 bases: TGTGCCAGCACTATCATCGAGCAGTACTTC. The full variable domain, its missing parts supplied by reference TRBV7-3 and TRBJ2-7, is GAGVSQTPSNKVTEKGKYVELRCDPISGHTALYWYRQSLGQGPEFLIYFQGTGAADDSGLPNDRFFAVRPEGSVSTLKIQRTERGDSAVYLCASTIIEQYFGPGTRLTVT.